This TCR beta chain was profiled in a study of T cells in Graves' hyperthyroidism and ophthalmopathy. The CDR3 totals 15 residues. Germline V gives CDR1 LGHNT, CDR2 FRNRAP. V was clipped by 1 base and J by 6 bases; unmatched bases: 5. Every diagnosis used clinical symptoms, serum thyroxine and TRAb, thyroid ultrasound and orbital computed tomography. There are many counts of this clonotype. It was RNA transcripts that yielded the amplified TCR beta CDR3 regions. The study used the HTBI primer set for a first-round RT-PCR of the TCR CDR3. TCRdb called the multiplex PCR reads again in MiXCR, with one record for every CDR3 protein. Among about 500,000 distinct CDR3 sequences listed, roughly 15% were seen once.

Sequencing used blood. The TCR was taken from a young woman with Graves' ophthalmopathy. The chain combines TRBV12-5 with TRBJ2-3; 9 bases line up with TRBD1. CDR3 nucleotide sequence: TGTGCTAGTGGTTTGGATGGGACAGGGAGCGATACGCAGTATTTT. Its translation is CASGLDGTGSDTQYF.